These 15 T cell receptor beta chains came from one sample sequenced in a study of T cell responses to AZD1222 COVID-19 vaccine. The repertoire was sequenced with immunoSEQ multiplex PCR; TCRdb's copy has only in-frame clones and lacks some. Among some 120,000 clones listed, approximately 90% were seen once. The sequences come from peripheral blood, collected on day 0 of MenACWY control vaccination. Receptors originate from an adult in good health.

This sequence joins TRBV18 and TRBJ2-3, with TRBD2 matching over 7 bases. This CDR3 is 14 amino acids long. CDR1 KGHSH and CDR2 LQKENI come from the germline V gene. Trimming took 0 bases from V and 6 from J; bases not matched to a gene: 3. In DNA, the CDR3 is TGTGCCAGCTCACCACCGACTAGCAGGGATACGCAGTATTTT. As protein: CASSPPTSRDTQYF.

The rearrangement links TRBV6-5 to TRBJ1-4; no clear D gene. Germline V gene sequence: CDR1 MNHEY, CDR2 SVGAGI. The CDR3 sequence is 12 residues long. V shed 4 bases and J shed 4 bases, with 4 bases lying between them. The CDR3 is CASSFLNEKLFF. The CDR3 nucleotides are TGTGCCAGCAGTTTCCTTAATGAAAAACTGTTTTTT.

The chain couples TRBV10-2 to TRBJ1-1; 7 nucleotides agree with TRBD1. The J segment lost 8 bases and the V segment lost 5 bases, leaving 14 bases of the junction unmatched. Germline V gene lookup returns CDR1 WSHSY and CDR2 SAAADI. This CDR3 comprises 15 residues. As DNA, the CDR3 is TGCGCCAGCAGTATGGCCAGGGGGACTAGACTGGAAGCTTTCTTT. Encoded protein: CASSMARGTRLEAFF.

The chain couples TRBV10-2 to TRBJ2-7; D may be TRBD2 (6 bases). From germline, CDR1 is WSHSY and CDR2 SAAADI. V was pared by 2 bases and J by 0 bases, with 14 bases between. The CDR3 is 16 amino acids. CDR3 bases: TGCGCCAGCAGTGAGCTTTCTAGCGCGAGCTCCTACGAGCAGTACTTC. Its translation is CASSELSSASSYEQYF.

The count of this clone is one. This chain uses TRBV4-1 with TRBJ2-3, with D perhaps TRBD1 (5 bases). The V end was cut by 0 bases, the J end by 3 bases, with 16 bases between. Germline V gives CDR1 MGHRA, CDR2 YSYEKL. This CDR3 spans 17 amino acids. CDR3 DNA: TGCGCCAGCAGCCAAGAGGGTTTCATCCGACAGACAGATACGCAGTATTTT. Its translation is CASSQEGFIRQTDTQYF.

This clone was seen once. The CDR3 spells CAWIRQMNTEAFF. In nucleotides, the CDR3 is TGTGCCTGGATAAGGCAGATGAACACTGAAGCTTTCTTT. This chain links TRBV30 with TRBJ1-1, with D hard to call. V dropped 4 bases and J dropped 0 bases, with 9 bases sitting between them. This CDR3 contains 13 residues. CDR1 GTSNPN and CDR2 SVGIG come from the germline V gene (reference sequence). The full variable domain, in which reference TRBV30 and TRBJ1-1 provide the parts outside the CDR3, is SQTIHQWPATLVQPVGSPLSLECTVEGTSNPNLYWYRQAAGRGLQLLFYSVGIGQISSEVPQNLSASRPQDRQFILSSKKLLLSDSGFYLCAWIRQMNTEAFFGQGTRLTVV.

The V and J genes are TRBV6-5 and TRBJ2-3, with 7 bases lining up with TRBD2. V lost 2 bases, J lost 6 bases, and 11 bases stayed unmatched. CDR3 length: 16 residues. CDR1 is MNHEY and CDR2 is SVGAGI in the germline V gene. The CDR3 bases are TGTGCCAGCAGTTACGTGCGGGGAGGGTTCGGGGATACGCAGTATTTT. Translating it yields CASSYVRGGFGDTQYF.

CDR3 sequence (DNA): TGTGCCAGCAGCTTAGATCTGCTAGGCCATTTGGACAATGAGCAGTTCTTC. Its translation: CASSLDLLGHLDNEQFF. This sequence joins TRBV11-3 and TRBJ2-1, with no clear D. The V end was cut by 0 bases, the J end by 5 bases, with 17 bases between. Germline CDR1 SGHNT, CDR2 YENEEA. The CDR3 length is 17 residues.

The chain links TRBV6-4 to TRBJ2-3, with 7 bases lining up with TRBD2. The V segment lost 0 bases and the J segment 5 bases; nucleotides outside the gene matches: 5. Germline V CDR1 and CDR2: MRHNA, SNTAGT. This CDR3 contains 15 residues. This CDR3 reads CASSDSAGAGDTQYF. Written as DNA, the CDR3 is TGTGCCAGCAGTGACTCGGCGGGAGCGGGAGATACGCAGTATTTT.

This clone was counted a single time. The chain joins TRBV29-1 to TRBJ1-1; 9 positions match TRBD1. Germline loops: CDR1 SQVTM, CDR2 ANQGSEA. J lost 1 base, V lost 7 bases, and 10 bases had no gene match. CDR3 size: 15 residues. CDR3 bases: TGCAGCGCAAATCGGCGGACAGGGGAGAACACTGAAGCTTTCTTT. It yields the protein CSANRRTGENTEAFF.

The chain combines TRBV7-9 with TRBJ2-3, with D perhaps TRBD1 (5 bases). Germline V gives CDR1 SEHNR, CDR2 FQNEAQ (reference sequence). V lost 7 bases, J lost 1 base, and 18 bases lay in between. The CDR3 covers 16 residues. The CDR3 DNA is TGTGCCAGCATCCCTAGAGAAGGACATCGCACAGATACGCAGTATTTT. It specifies CASIPREGHRTDTQYF.

The gene calls are TRBV3-1 (or the pseudogene TRBV3-2) and TRBJ1-4; D ambiguous. From germline, CDR1 is LGHDT and CDR2 YNNKEL (reference sequence). The CDR3 loop spans 16 amino acids. V was clipped by 4 bases and J by 0 bases, with 12 bases between them. The CDR3 nucleotides read TGTGCCAGCAGCCGAGAGCGACAAACAACTAATGAAAAACTGTTTTTT. The encoded protein is CASSRERQTTNEKLFF.

The chain uses TRBV5-1 and TRBJ2-1; 7 bases are a match to TRBD2. Germline V lookup: CDR1 SGHRS, CDR2 YFSETQ. The trim removed 0 bases at V and 5 bases at J, leaving 5 bases unmatched. This CDR3 is built from 15 residues. The CDR3 region has the DNA TGCGCCAGCAGCTTGGCAGCGGGGAATAACAATGAGCAGTTCTTC. Protein product: CASSLAAGNNNEQFF.

V usage is TRBV9 and J usage is TRBJ2-1; 11 bases agree with TRBD2. Germline assignment: CDR1 SGDLS and CDR2 YYNGEE. The CDR3 spans 14 residues. V lost 2 bases to trimming and J lost 8 bases; unmatched junction nucleotides: 3. This chain's CDR3 is CASSVTSGSYEQFF. The CDR3 coding sequence is TGTGCCAGCAGCGTTACTAGCGGGAGCTATGAGCAGTTCTTC.

V usage is TRBV7-2 and J usage is TRBJ2-2; no reliable D call. V was cut by 3 bases and J by 8 bases, with 13 bases left in between. Per the germline V gene, CDR1 is SGHTA and CDR2 is FQGNSA. The CDR3 contains 14 residues. The CDR3: CASSLGSQTGELFF. As DNA, the CDR3 is TGTGCCAGCAGCTTGGGGTCCCAGACAGGGGAGCTGTTTTTT.